These 23 T cell receptor beta chains share one sample of origin, sequenced in a study of cytomegalovirus exposure and HLA in healthy donors. The PCR was carried out with 60 Vbeta primers and 13 Jbeta primers. Method: immunoSEQ multiplex PCR; TCRdb's copy keeps in-frame clones and lacks some. Here the sample spans 100,000 to 150,000 clones, around four fifths being singletons. The specimen sequenced was PBMCs. These receptors were obtained from a woman aged 40-49 years in good health and CMV-seropositive.

As concerns this clone: At the DNA level, this CDR3 is encoded by other sequences in the same sample as well. V is TRBV18 and J is TRBJ1-2; 9 bases are shared with TRBD1. The V and J ends lost 3 bases and 7 bases, in that order; junction bases with no gene match: 3. The CDR3 loop spans 13 amino acids. The germline CDR1 and CDR2 sequences are KGHSH and LQKENI. This CDR3 reads CASSPGTGRGYTF. CDR3 bases: TGTGCCAGCTCACCCGGGACAGGGCGTGGCTACACCTTC.

This chain links TRBV5-4 with TRBJ2-7; 13 bases align to TRBD2. Germline values: CDR1 SGHNT, CDR2 YYREEE (reference sequence). Unmatched junction bases numbered 8, after V lost 5 bases and J lost 6 bases. The CDR3 has 15 amino acids. In nucleotides, the CDR3 is TGTGCCAGCAGTCCGGGACTAGCGGGATCGAGCGAGCAGTACTTC. As protein: CASSPGLAGSSEQYF.

This rearrangement joins TRBV7-8 to TRBJ2-1, with 7 bases fitting TRBD2. Trimming removed 7 bases from V and 7 bases from J; junction bases left unmatched: 7. Germline-derived CDR1 and CDR2 are SGHVS and FQNEAQ. CDR3 length: 13 residues. CDR3 nucleotides: TGTGCCAGCAACCCCCAGGGACTAAATGAGCAGTTCTTC. This encodes CASNPQGLNEQFF.

This clone was detected once. The V gene is TRBV7-9, the J gene TRBJ1-5; the D is unclear. The germline V and J ends were trimmed by 6 bases and 4 bases, with 10 bases remaining between them. Germline values: CDR1 SEHNR, CDR2 FQNEAQ (reference sequence). The CDR3 contains 13 residues. CDR3 sequence (DNA): TGTGCCAGCAGTTTCGGGGAGAATCAGCCCCAGCATTTT. Residues: CASSFGENQPQHF.

The chain couples TRBV28 to TRBJ2-7; the D gene is possibly TRBD1 (6 bases). Germline V gives CDR1 MDHEN, CDR2 SYDVKM. CDR3 size: 12 residues. V was pared by 8 bases and J by 1 base, with 9 bases between. This CDR3 is CASRQVSYEQYF. The CDR3 DNA reads TGTGCCAGCCGACAGGTTTCCTACGAGCAGTACTTC. Together with reference TRBV28 and TRBJ2-7, the CDR3 gives the full variable domain: DVKVTQSSRYLVKRTGEKVFLECVQDMDHENMFWYRQDPGLGLRLIYFSYDVKMKEKGDIPEGYSVSREKKERFSLILESASTNQTSMYLCASRQVSYEQYFGPGTRLTVT.

This clone has only one observation. V gene TRBV7-9 combines with J gene TRBJ2-5, with a weak D call TRBD1 (6 bases). The V gene's germline CDR1 is SEHNR and CDR2 FQNEAQ (reference sequence). This CDR3 is 17 amino acids long. Trimming pared 5 bases from V and 1 base from J, leaving 20 bases between. The CDR3 DNA follows: TGTGCCAGCAGCCAAGCCTTCTGGACAGTTACCCAAGAGACCCAGTACTTC. It yields the protein CASSQAFWTVTQETQYF.

The chain employs TRBV6-6 and TRBJ2-2, with 10 bases lining up with TRBD2. V lost 6 bases, J lost 4 bases, and 5 bases stayed unmatched. The CDR3 spans 15 residues. Germline values: CDR1 MNHNY, CDR2 SVGAGI (reference sequence). The CDR3 coding sequence is TGTGCCAGCAGCAGGACTAGCGGAAGCACCGGGGAGCTGTTTTTT. Amino acid sequence: CASSRTSGSTGELFF.

The CDR3 reads CSVEDGDRGFGELFF. The CDR3 DNA reads TGCAGCGTTGAAGATGGGGACAGGGGGTTCGGGGAGCTGTTTTTT. This chain joins TRBV29-1 and TRBJ2-2; 11 nucleotides line up with TRBD1. Trimming at V came to 0 bases and at J to 7 bases, leaving 4 bases not matched to a gene. The length of the CDR3 is 15 residues. Germline values: CDR1 SQVTM, CDR2 ANQGSEA.

CDR3 in amino acids: CASSLVGPSGSIETQYF. As DNA, the CDR3 is TGTGCCAGCAGCTTAGTGGGCCCTAGCGGGAGTATCGAGACCCAGTACTTC. The rearrangement uses TRBV7-8 and TRBJ2-5, with 10 bases matching TRBD2. V lost 1 base to trimming and J lost 5 bases; unmatched junction nucleotides: 10. Germline V CDR1 and CDR2: SGHVS, FQNEAQ. The CDR3 is 17 amino acids.

This chain connects TRBV5-1 to TRBJ1-2; TRBD1 might be the D (6 bases). Germline lookup yields CDR1 SGHRS and CDR2 YFSETQ. Trimming removed 2 bases from V and 3 bases from J, with 11 bases in between. This CDR3 is 14 amino acids long. CDR3 region: CASSFGGGYYGYTF. The CDR3 nucleotides read TGCGCCAGCAGCTTCGGCGGGGGCTACTATGGCTACACCTTC.

In DNA form, the CDR3 reads TGTGCCAGCAGTTTAGGGCTTCGGGAGACCCAGTACTTC. It is translated as CASSLGLRETQYF. The genes are TRBV27 and TRBJ2-5; no reliable D call. Germline V gene lookup returns CDR1 MNHEY and CDR2 SMNVEV (reference sequence). The CDR3 length is 13 residues. The V gene lost 2 bases and the J gene lost 5 bases, with 9 bases spanning the gap.

This chain uses TRBV27 with TRBJ2-7; D remains ambiguous. CDR3 length: 11 residues. Germline CDR1 MNHEY, CDR2 SMNVEV (reference sequence). Trimming cost V 4 bases and J 3 bases, with 4 bases left between them. CDR3 residues: CASSSYYEQYV. The DNA of the CDR3 is TGTGCCAGCAGTTCCTACTACGAGCAGTACGTC.

The chain is built from TRBV5-1 and TRBJ2-1, with 8 bases matching TRBD2. Germline CDR1 reads SGHRS; CDR2 reads YFSETQ. The CDR3 is made up of 15 amino acids. Losses at the gene ends were 7 bases for V and 4 bases for J; bases not matched to a gene: 10. Written as DNA, the CDR3 is TGCGCCAGCGCTCTCAGCGGGGGAGGGTACAATGAGCAGTTCTTC. It codes for CASALSGGGYNEQFF.

This clone was found once. The chain recombines TRBV4-1 with TRBJ1-1, with 7 bases fitting TRBD1. Trimming removed 1 base from V and 3 bases from J; junction bases left unmatched: 8. Germline CDR1 is MGHRA and CDR2 is YSYEKL. This CDR3 has 16 amino acids. The CDR3 reads CASSQGTTGSYTEAFF. In DNA, the CDR3 is TGCGCCAGCAGCCAAGGGACGACAGGGTCGTACACTGAAGCTTTCTTT.

CDR3 residues: CATTGTSGPYNEQFF. CDR3 nucleotides: TGTGCCACCACAGGGACTAGCGGGCCCTACAATGAGCAGTTCTTC. The chain uses TRBV5-4 and TRBJ2-1, with 12 bases matching TRBD2. V lost 9 bases and J lost 2; bases outside the gene matches: 6. This CDR3 comprises 15 residues. The germline gives CDR1 SGHNT, CDR2 YYREEE (reference sequence).

V usage is TRBV14 and J usage is TRBJ2-3; no clear D gene. The CDR3 is 13 amino acids. With 5 bases removed from V and 0 bases from J, the gap between germline ends came to 6 bases. Germline lookup yields CDR1 SGHDN and CDR2 FVKESK. This CDR3 reads CASSSYSTDTQYF. CDR3 nucleotide sequence: TGTGCCAGCAGCTCCTACAGCACAGATACGCAGTATTTT.

Of note for this clone: This sample includes further DNA sequences coding for the same CDR3. The chain couples TRBV2 to TRBJ2-7; possible D gene TRBD2, 6 bases. Germline CDR1 SNHLY, CDR2 FYNNEI. Trimming removed 4 bases from V and 2 bases from J, with 9 bases in between. This CDR3 spans 13 amino acids. The CDR3 nucleotides read TGTGCCAGCAGTGTGGGAGGCCCCTACGAGCAGTACTTC. It translates to CASSVGGPYEQYF.

This clone appeared a single time. The V gene is TRBV7-8, the J gene TRBJ1-1; a possible D gene is TRBD1 (5 bases). The germline V and J ends were trimmed by 5 bases and 3 bases, with 22 bases remaining between them. Germline CDR1 is SGHVS and CDR2 is FQNEAQ. This CDR3 comprises 17 residues. Here the CDR3 DNA reads TGTGCCAGCAGCCCCCTGACATCGTCGGGGGGATACACTGAAGCTTTCTTT. It specifies CASSPLTSSGGYTEAFF.

This clone has only one observation. This sequence joins TRBV6-6 and TRBJ2-3; D unclear. This CDR3 comprises 12 residues. Germline CDR1 MNHNY, CDR2 SVGAGI (reference sequence). V gave up 6 bases and J gave up 8 bases, with 12 bases separating them. CDR3 amino acids: CASSAEKATQYF. DNA of the CDR3: TGTGCCAGCAGCGCCGAAAAAGCTACGCAGTATTTT.

The chain uses TRBV25-1 and TRBJ1-2; TRBD1 is a possible D gene (5 bases). CDR1 MGHDK and CDR2 SYGVNS come from the germline V gene. V was shortened by 0 bases and J by 10 bases, with 12 bases between the two germline ends. The CDR3 has 13 residues. In nucleotides, the CDR3 is TGTGCCAGCAGTGAATACGGCGGGGGGGACTACACCTTC. It yields the protein CASSEYGGGDYTF.

Turning to this clone: A read error may account for a junction end that differs from germline. The chain is built from TRBV7-7 and TRBJ2-3, with TRBD1 identical over 9 bases. From germline, CDR1 is SSHAT and CDR2 FNYEAQ (reference sequence). This CDR3 spans 14 amino acids. CDR3 bases: TGTGCTAGCAGCCTAGGACAGGGGACAGATACGCAGTATTTT. It codes for CASSLGQGTDTQYF.

This CDR3 is CASRQGDYGANVLTF. DNA of the CDR3: TGTGCCAGTAGGCAGGGGGATTATGGGGCCAACGTCCTGACTTTC. The rearrangement joins TRBV19 to TRBJ2-6; 7 positions match TRBD1. Per the germline V gene, CDR1 is LNHDA and CDR2 is SQIVND (reference sequence). CDR3 length: 15 residues. V shed 6 bases, J shed 3 bases, and the junction held 5 bases outside the gene matches.

The chain has TRBV5-6 and TRBJ2-3; TRBD2 matches 10 bases. This CDR3 contains 14 residues. After removal of 4 bases from V and 5 bases from J, the junction contained 4 bases not matched to a gene. Germline CDR1 SGHDT, CDR2 YYEEEE. As DNA, the CDR3 is TGTGCCAGCAGCACCACTAGCGGGGAAGATACGCAGTATTTT. This sequence encodes CASSTTSGEDTQYF.